Below, 7 T cell receptor beta chains from the same sample are listed, as sequenced in a study of blood T cell repertoires in COVID-19. The assay was immunoSEQ multiplex PCR, and TCRdb's table has in-frame clones only and misses some. The sample includes fewer than 350,000 clones, approximately 86% seen only once; the top ten take around 4.2%. The sample consisted of PBMCs or T cells enriched from blood (not recorded which). The receptors come from a woman in her thirties or forties with acute COVID-19.

The gene calls are TRBV4-1 and TRBJ1-2; the D gene is possibly TRBD1 (5 bases). CDR3 length: 14 amino acids. Germline V gene lookup returns CDR1 MGHRA and CDR2 YSYEKL. Trimming took 2 bases from V and 5 from J, leaving 12 bases between them. This CDR3 reads CASSQFDSLYGYTF. DNA for the CDR3: TGCGCCAGCAGCCAATTCGACAGTTTATATGGCTACACCTTC.

V gene TRBV21-1 combines with J gene TRBJ2-1; TRBD2, the D gene given by the table, was not confirmed from the DNA. TRBV21-1 is classified as a pseudogene. The CDR3 contains 20 residues. CDR3 loop: CASSKKASGRGFRSYNEQFF. CDR3 coding DNA: TGTGCCAGCAGCAAAAAGGCTAGCGGGAGAGGTTTTAGATCCTACAATGAGCAGTTCTTC.

The chain uses TRBV7-9 and TRBJ2-3, with D unclear. Between the trimmed V and J ends, which lost 2 bases and 5 bases, there was a span of 14 bases. CDR1 and CDR2 (germline): SEHNR, FQNEAQ (reference sequence). The CDR3 consists of 15 residues. The CDR3 DNA reads TGTGCCAGCAGCTTAAGTCAGGCCGCCGGAGATACGCAGTATTTT. Amino acid sequence: CASSLSQAAGDTQYF.

The chain uses TRBV28 and TRBJ2-7, with 7 bases fitting TRBD1. Trimming at V came to 5 bases and at J to 5 bases, leaving 15 bases not matched to a gene. Germline V gene sequence: CDR1 MDHEN, CDR2 SYDVKM. The CDR3 is 16 residues long. CDR3 DNA sequence: TGTGCCAGCAGTCCTCCCCCCTCGACAGGGATCCACGAGCAGTACTTC. Amino acid sequence: CASSPPPSTGIHEQYF.

The gene calls are TRBV24-1 and TRBJ2-1; unclear D gene. V was trimmed by 5 bases and J by 6 bases, leaving 22 bases between them. This CDR3 is 17 amino acids long. Germline V lookup: CDR1 KGHDR, CDR2 SFDVKD. The CDR3 coding sequence is TGTGCCACCAGTGCTGACCCGACCCCCCGGGTTGGCAATGAGCAGTTCTTC. This codes for CATSADPTPRVGNEQFF.

The CDR3 nucleotides read TGCGCCAGCAGCTCGCCGGGGGGCGCGAGGCGGAACACTGAAGCTTTCTTT. Protein product: CASSSPGGARRNTEAFF. The chain recombines TRBV5-1 with TRBJ1-1; D is possibly TRBD1 (6 bases). Deletions cut 3 bases from V and 1 base from J, with 19 bases between. Looked up from germline, CDR1 is SGHRS and CDR2 is YFSETQ. The CDR3 totals 17 residues. The full variable domain, its missing parts supplied by reference TRBV5-1 and TRBJ1-1, is KAGVTQTPRYLIKTRGQQVTLSCSPISGHRSVSWYQQTPGQGLQFLFEYFSETQRNKGNFPGRFSGRQFSNSRSEMNVSTLELGDSALYLCASSSPGGARRNTEAFFGQGTRLTVV.

V and J are TRBV27 and TRBJ2-2; TRBD2 matches at 7 bases. Germline CDR1 MNHEY, CDR2 SMNVEV (reference sequence). The CDR3 has 13 amino acids. The CDR3 is CVVGEGRAGELFF. CDR3 DNA sequence: TGTGTTGTGGGGGAGGGACGCGCCGGGGAGCTGTTTTTT.